This TCR beta chain was observed in a study of blood T cell repertoires in COVID-19. Individuals drawn from approximately 26 US areas were roughly 18 to 95 years old. As originally analysed: Amplification of reference gene primers was used by the study to estimate nucleated cell counts. TCRdb's table, derived via immunoSEQ multiplex PCR, lists solely in-frame clones and lacks some. Clonal size and the V and J genes are those of that table, whereas D and trimming came from the DNA. The table lists 330,000 or so clones, about 90% of them singletons. The receptor was derived from a man in his forties in a cohort exposed to, infected with or recovered from COVID-19 (not recorded which). The specimen sequenced was PBMCs or T cells enriched from blood (not recorded which).

In DNA, the CDR3 is TGTGCCAGCAGCTTACTAGCGGGAGAGGGCTACGAGCAGTACTTC. Protein: CASSLLAGEGYEQYF. The chain combines TRBV7-8 with TRBJ2-7; 10 nucleotides line up with TRBD2. This CDR3 has 15 residues. The germline CDR1 and CDR2 sequences are SGHVS and FQNEAQ. V was clipped by 2 bases and J by 3 bases; unmatched bases: 4.